The present entry profiles one T cell receptor (beta chain) with its context. Here immunoSEQ multiplex PCR was the method, and the copy in TCRdb shows in-frame clones only, minus some. The repertoire holds hundreds of thousands of clones, with about 85% as singletons. There are 12 residues in the CDR3. Trimming stripped 5 bases from V and 4 bases from J, with 9 bases between. CDR1 and CDR2 (germline): MDHEN, SYDVKM. The sample belongs to a study of blood T cell repertoires in COVID-19. The clonotype was recovered from a man aged 40-49 years who had recovered from COVID-19. Sequenced: PBMCs or T cells enriched from blood (not recorded which). This chain uses TRBV28 with TRBJ2-7; D remains unclear. The CDR3 bases are TGTGCCAGCAGTGAACATGTATACGAGCAGTACTTC. It codes for CASSEHVYEQYF.